This TCR beta chain was profiled in a study of CD8 T cells in Susac syndrome. It was with random hexamers that roughly 0.45 to 1 ug RNA was reverse transcribed. Amplification of TCR beta CDR3 across 54 Vbeta and 13 Jbeta was performed with immunoSEQ multiplex PCR. TCRdb fed the immunoSEQ multiplex PCR reads into MiXCR, producing one record per CDR3 protein. Of around 170,000 distinct CDR3 sequences in the sample, about 92% were seen once. From blood CD8+ and CD4+ T cells, TCR beta sequences were generated. Age- and sex-matched healthy donors served as the control group. Per germline, CDR1 SGHTA and CDR2 FQGNSA. Trimming stripped 7 bases from V and 0 bases from J, with 7 bases between. This CDR3 region has 14 residues. Of note for this clonotype: Its antigen remains unidentified.

Study conclusions and caveats: Regarding the TCR sequencing and HLA analysis, the study admitted that a relatively small number of individuals were involved.

The chain is built from TRBV7-2 and TRBJ2-6, with no clear D. The clonotype was recovered from a human donor in good health. The sequencing input was CD4+ T cells from PBMCs. DNA for the CDR3: TGTGCCAGCACCCAGAACTCTGGGGCCAACGTCCTGACTTTC. It is translated as CASTQNSGANVLTF.